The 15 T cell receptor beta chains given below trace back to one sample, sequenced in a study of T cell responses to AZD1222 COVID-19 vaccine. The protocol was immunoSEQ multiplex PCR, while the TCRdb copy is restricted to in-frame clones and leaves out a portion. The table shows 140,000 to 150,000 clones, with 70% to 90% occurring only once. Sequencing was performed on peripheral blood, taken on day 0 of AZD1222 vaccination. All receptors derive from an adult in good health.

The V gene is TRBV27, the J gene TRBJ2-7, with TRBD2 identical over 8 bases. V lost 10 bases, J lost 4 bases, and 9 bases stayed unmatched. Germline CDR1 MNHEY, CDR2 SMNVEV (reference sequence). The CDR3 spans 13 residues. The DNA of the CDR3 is TGTGCCACCCGGGGACTAGTCGTATACGAGCAGTACTTC. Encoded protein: CATRGLVVYEQYF.

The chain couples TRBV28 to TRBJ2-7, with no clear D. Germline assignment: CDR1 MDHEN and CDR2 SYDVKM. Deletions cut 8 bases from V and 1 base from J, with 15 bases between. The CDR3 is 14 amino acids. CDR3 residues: CASLHGSGSYEQYF. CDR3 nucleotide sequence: TGTGCCAGCCTCCACGGGTCAGGATCCTACGAGCAGTACTTC.

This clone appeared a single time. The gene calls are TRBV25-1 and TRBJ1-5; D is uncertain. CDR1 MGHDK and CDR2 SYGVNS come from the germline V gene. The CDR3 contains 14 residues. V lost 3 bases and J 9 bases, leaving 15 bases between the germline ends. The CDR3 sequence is CASSEAANLGPQHF. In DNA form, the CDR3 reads TGTGCCAGCAGTGAGGCGGCAAACCTGGGGCCCCAGCATTTT.

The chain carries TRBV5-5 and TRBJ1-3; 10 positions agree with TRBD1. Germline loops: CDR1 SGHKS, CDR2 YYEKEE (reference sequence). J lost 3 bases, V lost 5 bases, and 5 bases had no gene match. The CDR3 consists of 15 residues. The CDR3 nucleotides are TGTGCCAGCAGGATCGACAGGGGGCATGGAAACACCATATATTTT. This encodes CASRIDRGHGNTIYF. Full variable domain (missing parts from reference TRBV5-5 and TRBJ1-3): DAGVTQSPTHLIKTRGQQVTLRCSPISGHKSVSWYQQVLGQGPQFIFQYYEKEERGRGNFPDRFSARQFPNYSSELNVNALLLGDSALYLCASRIDRGHGNTIYFGEGSWLTVV.

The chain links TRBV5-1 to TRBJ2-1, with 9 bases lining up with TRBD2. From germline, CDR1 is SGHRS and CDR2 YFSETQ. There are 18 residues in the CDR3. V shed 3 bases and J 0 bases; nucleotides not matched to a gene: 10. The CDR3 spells CASSSVAGAPSSYNEQFF. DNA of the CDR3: TGCGCCAGCAGCTCGGTAGCGGGGGCCCCGAGCTCCTACAATGAGCAGTTCTTC. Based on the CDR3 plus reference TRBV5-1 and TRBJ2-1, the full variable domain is KAGVTQTPRYLIKTRGQQVTLSCSPISGHRSVSWYQQTPGQGLQFLFEYFSETQRNKGNFPGRFSGRQFSNSRSEMNVSTLELGDSALYLCASSSVAGAPSSYNEQFFGPGTRLTVL.

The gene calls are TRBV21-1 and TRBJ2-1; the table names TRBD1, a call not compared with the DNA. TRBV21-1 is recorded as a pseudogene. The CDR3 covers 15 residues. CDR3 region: CASSPRDRGSNEQFF. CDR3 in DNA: TGTGCCAGCAGCCCGCGGGACAGGGGTAGCAATGAGCAGTTCTTC.

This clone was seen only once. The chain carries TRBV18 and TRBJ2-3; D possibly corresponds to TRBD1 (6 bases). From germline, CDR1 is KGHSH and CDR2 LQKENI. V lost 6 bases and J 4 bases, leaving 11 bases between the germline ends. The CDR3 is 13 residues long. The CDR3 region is CASSPGQSDTQYF. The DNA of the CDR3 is TGTGCCAGCTCCCCCGGACAGTCAGATACGCAGTATTTT.

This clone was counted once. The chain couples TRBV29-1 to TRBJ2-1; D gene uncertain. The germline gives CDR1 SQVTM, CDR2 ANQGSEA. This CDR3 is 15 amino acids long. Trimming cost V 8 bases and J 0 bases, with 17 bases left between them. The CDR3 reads CSLAKLDPSYNEQFF. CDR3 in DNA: TGCAGCCTCGCTAAGCTAGATCCCTCCTACAATGAGCAGTTCTTC.

For the CDR3, the DNA is TGTGCCATCGGGGACCACAATCAGCCCCAGCATTTT. It codes for CAIGDHNQPQHF. The J gene is TRBJ1-5, the V gene TRBV10-3, with a tentative D call TRBD1 (5 bases). Germline CDR1 reads ENHRY; CDR2 reads SYGVKD. Trimming shortened V by 8 bases and J by 3 bases, and 8 bases separated the two germline ends. The CDR3 extends over 12 amino acids.

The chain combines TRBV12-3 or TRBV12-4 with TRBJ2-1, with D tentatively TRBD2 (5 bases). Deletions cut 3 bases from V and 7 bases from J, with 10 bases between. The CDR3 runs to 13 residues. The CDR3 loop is CASSFGPGNEQFF. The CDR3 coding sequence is TGTGCCAGCAGTTTCGGGCCGGGGAATGAGCAGTTCTTC.

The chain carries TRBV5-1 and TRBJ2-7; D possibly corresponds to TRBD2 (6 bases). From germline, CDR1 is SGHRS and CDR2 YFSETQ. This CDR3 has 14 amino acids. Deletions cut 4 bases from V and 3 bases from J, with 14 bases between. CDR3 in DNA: TGCGCCAGCAGCCCACCCGGAGGGAGCTACGAGCAGTACTTC. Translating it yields CASSPPGGSYEQYF.

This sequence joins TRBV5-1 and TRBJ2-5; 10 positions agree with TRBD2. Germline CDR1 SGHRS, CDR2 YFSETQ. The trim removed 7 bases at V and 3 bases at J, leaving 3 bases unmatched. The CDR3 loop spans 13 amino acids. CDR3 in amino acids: CASLGLAEETQYF. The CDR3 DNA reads TGCGCCAGCCTAGGACTAGCGGAAGAGACCCAGTACTTC.

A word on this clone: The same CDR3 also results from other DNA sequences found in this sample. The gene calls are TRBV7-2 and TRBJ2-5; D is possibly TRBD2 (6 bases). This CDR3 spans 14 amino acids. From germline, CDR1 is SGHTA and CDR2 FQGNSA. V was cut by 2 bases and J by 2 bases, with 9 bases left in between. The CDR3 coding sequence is TGTGCCAGCAGCTTAAGCGGAGGGCAAGAGACCCAGTACTTC. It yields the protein CASSLSGGQETQYF.

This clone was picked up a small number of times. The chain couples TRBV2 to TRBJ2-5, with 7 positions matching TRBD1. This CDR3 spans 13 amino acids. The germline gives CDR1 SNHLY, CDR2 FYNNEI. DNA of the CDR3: TGTGCAAGAATCGACAGGGAGCATGAGACCCAGTACTTC. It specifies CARIDREHETQYF. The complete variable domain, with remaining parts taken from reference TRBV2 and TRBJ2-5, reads EPEVTQTPSHQVTQMGQEVILRCVPISNHLYFYWYRQILGQKVEFLVSFYNNEISEKSEIFDDQFSVERPDGSNFTLKIRSTKLEDSAMYFCARIDREHETQYFGPGTRLLVL.

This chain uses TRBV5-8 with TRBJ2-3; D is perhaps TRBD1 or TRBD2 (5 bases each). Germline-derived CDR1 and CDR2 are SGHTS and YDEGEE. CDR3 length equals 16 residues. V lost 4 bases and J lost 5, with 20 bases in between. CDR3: CASSTGTNLAGDTQYF. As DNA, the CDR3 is TGTGCCAGCAGCACCGGGACCAACCTCGCCGGAGATACGCAGTATTTT.